Following are 18 T cell receptor beta chains from one sample sequenced in a study of Graves' ophthalmopathy and Graves' hyperthyroidism (dated by TCRdb to 2016 to 2018). Sequencing took place on an Illumina HiSeq 2000. TCR beta CDR3 regions were amplified from RNA transcripts for repertoire sequencing. The first round of RT-PCR was done with HTBI primers and the Qiagen OneStep RT-PCR kit, and was followed by a second round of multiplex PCR, then size selection and purification. TCRdb cleaned the public reads at Q25 with fastp, built clones with MiXCR and kept in-frame beta chains. Each entry merges the rows of one CDR3 protein and shows their most common DNA and genes. The sample yields about 370,000 distinct CDR3 sequences; about 18% were counted once. Of the sample, 2% to 3% falls within the top ten clones. The specimen was peripheral blood. These receptor sequences come from an adult woman with stable Graves' hyperthyroidism.

This clonotype occurred many times. The rearrangement joins TRBV27 to TRBJ1-1, with D uncertain. V gave up 5 bases and J gave up 8 bases, with 18 bases separating them. This CDR3 region has 14 residues. Per germline, CDR1 MNHEY and CDR2 SMNVEV (reference sequence). CDR3 bases: TGTGCCAGCAGTCCCCTGGGGAGGGAGCACGAAGCTTTCTTT. Translated: CASSPLGREHEAFF.

This clonotype was found many times. The chain employs TRBV4-3 and TRBJ2-7, with D possibly matching TRBD1 (7 bases). V shed 0 bases and J shed 3 bases, with 21 bases lying between them. CDR1 is LGHNA, CDR2 YSLEER, per germline. The CDR3 loop spans 18 amino acids. The CDR3 region is CASSQDVVQGGASYEQYF. The CDR3 DNA reads as TGCGCCAGCAGCCAAGATGTCGTTCAGGGGGGCGCGAGCTACGAGCAGTACTTC.

The chain has TRBV7-9 and TRBJ1-2, with D possibly TRBD1 on 6 matching bases. Trimming left V 5 bases short and J 6 bases short, with 13 bases between. Germline CDR1 is SEHNR and CDR2 is FQNEAQ (reference sequence). The CDR3 totals 13 residues. As DNA, the CDR3 is TGTGCCAGCAGCCATTGGGACACAGATGGCTACACCTTC. Protein: CASSHWDTDGYTF.

In its sample, this clonotype was seen many times. V usage is TRBV6-1 and J usage is TRBJ1-2; D unresolved. CDR1 and CDR2 (germline): MNHNS, SASEGT. Trimming cost V 1 base and J 7 bases, with 16 bases left between them. The CDR3 is made up of 15 amino acids. CDR3 bases: TGTGCCAGCAGTGAAGTTGCGGCGTCGTATAGTGGCTACACCTTC. This translates into CASSEVAASYSGYTF.

The sample holds many counts of this clonotype. In DNA, the CDR3 is TGCAGTGCTACCCCCACAGGGTTTCGAGAGACCCAGTACTTC. Amino acids: CSATPTGFRETQYF. This chain uses TRBV20-1 with TRBJ2-5, with a possible D match to TRBD1 (6 bases). The germline CDR1 and CDR2 sequences are DFQATT and SNEGSKA (reference sequence). The CDR3 covers 14 residues. The ends were cut back, 4 bases at V and 4 bases at J, with 16 bases in the middle.

This clonotype was recorded at least ten times. The CDR3 DNA sequence: TGTGCCAGCACCCTCATGAACACTGAAGCTTTCTTT. Protein: CASTLMNTEAFF. This chain uses TRBV11-2 with TRBJ1-1; D unclear. The CDR3 spans 12 residues. Germline V gives CDR1 SGHAT, CDR2 FQNNGV. The germline V and J ends were trimmed by 7 bases and 0 bases, with 6 bases remaining between them. Complete variable domain (other parts from reference TRBV11-2 and TRBJ1-1): EAGVAQSPRYKIIEKRQSVAFWCNPISGHATLYWYQQILGQGPKLLIQFQNNGVVDDSQLPKDRFSAERLKGVDSTLKIQPAKLEDSAVYLCASTLMNTEAFFGQGTRLTVV.

This clonotype was picked up many times. V usage is TRBV28 and J usage is TRBJ1-5; no clear D gene. The CDR3 totals 14 residues. From germline, CDR1 is MDHEN and CDR2 SYDVKM. V was clipped by 5 bases and J by 1 base, with 9 bases between them. CDR3 bases: TGTGCCAGCAGTGGGTACGGGAGCAATCAGCCCCAGCATTTT. Its protein product is CASSGYGSNQPQHF.

This chain links TRBV18 with TRBJ2-7; TRBD1 aligns across 7 bases. The CDR3 is 14 residues long. The junction had 7 bases not matched to a gene; V was cut back by 6 bases and J by 2 bases. In germline, CDR1 is KGHSH, CDR2 LQKENI. The CDR3 coding sequence is TGTGCCAGCTCGCTTACAGGGGCTGCCTACGAGCAGTACTTC. This translates into CASSLTGAAYEQYF.

This clonotype has ten or more counts. This chain uses TRBV20-1 with TRBJ1-2; 7 bases align to TRBD1. V lost 7 bases and J lost 8; bases outside the gene matches: 13. The CDR3 sequence is 13 residues long. The germline V gene encodes CDR1 DFQATT and CDR2 SNEGSKA (reference sequence). The CDR3 coding sequence is TGCAGTGTTATGACAGGGACGGTTAAGGGCTACACCTTC. It yields the protein CSVMTGTVKGYTF.

This clonotype was counted many times. This chain's CDR3 is CASRPRDRGGTQYF. CDR3 DNA: TGTGCCAGCAGGCCGAGGGACCGAGGGGGGACCCAGTACTTC. The chain joins TRBV27 to TRBJ2-5; D possibly corresponds to TRBD1 (6 bases). CDR1 is MNHEY and CDR2 is SMNVEV in the germline V gene (reference sequence). V lost 6 bases, J lost 7 bases, and 18 bases lay in between. The CDR3 is made up of 14 amino acids.

This clonotype was seen at least ten times. One junction end does not reproduce the germline sequence, and a read error may be involved. V and J are TRBV7-6 and TRBJ2-7; D is unresolved. This CDR3 has 12 residues. Germline loops: CDR1 SGHVS, CDR2 FNYEAQ. Here the CDR3 DNA reads TGTGCCAGCAGCCCGGGCCCTCGCGAGCGGTACTTC. Protein: CASSPGPRERYF.

The V call is TRBV5-1, the J call TRBJ1-5; D not resolved. The CDR3 is 16 amino acids. Trimming stripped 1 base from V and 0 bases from J, with 11 bases between. Germline assignment: CDR1 SGHRS and CDR2 YFSETQ. The CDR3 protein is CASSLSWVYSNQPQHF. The CDR3 DNA reads TGCGCCAGCAGCTTGTCGTGGGTTTATAGCAATCAGCCCCAGCATTTT.

This clonotype was found many times. The genes are TRBV6-5 and TRBJ2-6; unclear D gene. This CDR3 contains 16 residues. The V end was cut by 0 bases, the J end by 0 bases, with 6 bases between. The V gene's germline CDR1 is MNHEY and CDR2 SVGAGI. The CDR3 loop reads CASSYSQVSGANVLTF. The CDR3 DNA sequence: TGTGCCAGCAGTTACTCGCAGGTCTCTGGGGCCAACGTCCTGACTTTC.

This clonotype was observed a handful of times. The V and J genes are TRBV29-1 and TRBJ2-7; 7 bases align to TRBD1. This CDR3 contains 13 residues. Trimming cost V 6 bases and J 1 base; bases outside gene matches: 6. Looked up from germline, CDR1 is SQVTM and CDR2 is ANQGSEA. The CDR3: CSVVTGKSYEQYF. The CDR3 coding sequence is TGCAGCGTGGTGACAGGGAAATCCTACGAGCAGTACTTC.

In this sample, this clonotype turned up many times. CDR3 sequence reads: CAPLAGTTSYEQYF. In nucleotides, the CDR3 is TGTGCCCCCTTGGCTGGTACCACCTCTTACGAGCAGTACTTC. The chain employs TRBV12-3 or TRBV12-4 and TRBJ2-7; D unresolved. V lost 11 bases and J 4 bases, leaving 21 bases between the germline ends. The CDR3 length is 14 residues.

Comment on this clonotype: Just one base apart from a much larger clone, this may be a read error. V gene TRBV15 combines with J gene TRBJ2-7; D not certain. Germline CDR1 is LNHNV and CDR2 is YYDKDF (reference sequence). This CDR3 is 13 amino acids long. Here the CDR3 DNA reads TGTGCCACCAGCAGCACTCCACGCTACGGGCAGTACTTC. Translating gives CATSSTPRYGQYF.

This clonotype was recorded at least ten times. V and J are TRBV6-1 and TRBJ2-4; possibly TRBD1 for D (5 bases). CDR1 MNHNS and CDR2 SASEGT come from the germline V gene. Trimming took off 6 bases at V and 0 bases at J, with 9 bases between the two ends. The CDR3 runs to 14 residues. CDR3 DNA sequence: TGTGCCAGCAGCCCCAGGGCAGCCAAAAACATTCAGTACTTC. Translated, it gives CASSPRAAKNIQYF.

V gene TRBV6-2 or TRBV6-3 combines with J gene TRBJ2-6; 8 positions match TRBD2. The V segment lost 7 bases and the J segment 0 bases; nucleotides outside the gene matches: 14. The germline V gene encodes CDR1 MNHEY and CDR2 SVGEGT. CDR3 size: 19 residues. CDR3 nucleotide sequence: TGTGCCAGCATTACGCGCGGGGGGCGCTTACCCTCTGGGGCCAACGTCCTGACTTTC. It specifies CASITRGGRLPSGANVLTF.